This T cell receptor (beta chain) was captured by sequencing in a study of identical twins. TCRdb ran MiXCR on the 5' RACE reads and lists one entry per CDR3 protein. Counted here are approximately 500,000 distinct CDR3 sequences, nearly 15% occurring once; the ten biggest clones make up roughly 0.4%. The CDR3 totals 14 residues. From germline, CDR1 is MNHEY and CDR2 SVGAGI. The V and J ends lost 0 bases and 8 bases respectively, with 11 bases between them. The same sample was also used in a study of yellow fever vaccine responses in identical twins.

The clonotype was recovered from a woman in her late teens or twenties in good health. The sequenced sample consisted of CD4+ T cells sorted from blood. The chain couples TRBV6-5 to TRBJ2-1; possibly TRBD2 for D (6 bases). CDR3 DNA: TGTGCCAGCAGTTACTCAATAGGGACTCATGAGCAGTTCTTC. Translated: CASSYSIGTHEQFF.